These 21 T cell receptor beta chains were all obtained from the same sample, sequenced in a study of cytomegalovirus exposure and HLA in healthy donors. Vbeta (60) and Jbeta (13) primers were used in the PCR. Method: immunoSEQ multiplex PCR; TCRdb's copy keeps in-frame clones and lacks some. Altogether under 150,000 clones are present, 80% to 90% being singletons, with the ten largest covering 5.5% to 7%. Sample: PBMCs. The receptors stem from a woman aged 40-49 years in good health and CMV-seropositive.

This sequence joins TRBV15 and TRBJ2-7; D perhaps matches TRBD1 (6 bases). V lost 5 bases, J lost 3 bases, and 20 bases lay in between. CDR1 and CDR2 from the germline V gene are LNHNV and YYDKDF (reference sequence). The CDR3 spans 16 residues. The CDR3 region has the DNA TGTGCCACCAGCGACAGTACCCGGGACATGGGCTACGAGCAGTACTTC. This sequence encodes CATSDSTRDMGYEQYF.

V and J are TRBV4-3 and TRBJ1-1; D is perhaps TRBD1 (5 bases). V was clipped by 0 bases and J by 5 bases, with 16 bases between them. Germline V lookup: CDR1 LGHNA, CDR2 YSLEER. The length of the CDR3 is 16 residues. CDR3 amino acids: CASSQDALGAGTEAFF. Here the CDR3 DNA reads TGCGCCAGCAGCCAAGATGCACTAGGGGCGGGAACTGAAGCTTTCTTT.

The rearrangement uses TRBV7-2 and TRBJ2-7; 7 bases map to TRBD1. This CDR3 spans 15 amino acids. Germline trimming cut 4 bases from V and 6 bases from J; bases unmatched to any gene: 12. Per germline, CDR1 SGHTA and CDR2 FQGNSA. The chain's CDR3 is CASSYRQGGRGEQYF. DNA for the CDR3: TGTGCCAGCAGCTATAGACAGGGCGGCAGAGGCGAGCAGTACTTC.

This clone was counted once. The CDR3 region is CAISDWGGNQPQHF. DNA for the CDR3: TGTGCCATCAGTGACTGGGGAGGTAATCAGCCCCAGCATTTT. The chain couples TRBV10-3 to TRBJ1-5; D remains unclear. Trimming stripped 3 bases from V and 4 bases from J, with 10 bases between. The V gene's germline CDR1 is ENHRY and CDR2 SYGVKD. This CDR3 contains 14 residues.

The J gene is TRBJ1-4, the V gene TRBV15, with D uncertain. V lost 0 bases to trimming and J lost 8 bases, with 10 bases between them. The CDR3 is 14 residues long. Germline V gives CDR1 LNHNV, CDR2 YYDKDF (reference sequence). CDR3 sequence: CATSRDRGEEKLFF. In DNA form, the CDR3 reads TGTGCCACCAGCAGAGACCGCGGGGAAGAAAAACTGTTTTTT.

This sequence joins TRBV27 and TRBJ2-5, with a possible D match to TRBD2 (6 bases). There are 17 residues in the CDR3. The germline gives CDR1 MNHEY, CDR2 SMNVEV (reference sequence). V gave up 2 bases and J gave up 2 bases, with 18 bases separating them. CDR3 sequence: CASSLMKVADKQETQYF. The CDR3 DNA sequence: TGTGCCAGCAGTTTAATGAAGGTAGCGGATAAGCAAGAGACCCAGTACTTC.

The chain has TRBV19 and TRBJ1-5; 7 positions agree with TRBD1. V dropped 6 bases and J dropped 5; count of bases not matched to a gene: 7. The CDR3 has 14 amino acids. The germline gives CDR1 LNHDA, CDR2 SQIVND (reference sequence). The CDR3 DNA reads as TGTGCCAGTAGCGTCGACACAGGGGATCAGCCCCAGCATTTT. Its protein is CASSVDTGDQPQHF.

The chain carries TRBV19 and TRBJ1-2, with D tentatively TRBD1 (5 bases). The CDR3 totals 13 residues. The germline V gene encodes CDR1 LNHDA and CDR2 SQIVND (reference sequence). V was pared by 1 base and J by 6 bases, with 9 bases between. DNA for the CDR3: TGTGCCAGTAGTATAGGGGGGGTGAATGGCTACACCTTC. Protein product: CASSIGGVNGYTF.

V gene TRBV5-6 combines with J gene TRBJ1-2; D may be TRBD1 (6 bases). CDR1 SGHDT and CDR2 YYEEEE come from the germline V gene. The CDR3 loop spans 14 amino acids. The V and J ends lost 0 bases and 4 bases respectively, with 10 bases between them. The CDR3, as DNA: TGTGCCAGCAGCTTGGAGAGGGGGGGCTATGGCTACACCTTC. This codes for CASSLERGGYGYTF.

The chain carries TRBV5-1 and TRBJ2-3; D remains unclear. The CDR3 has 14 amino acids. Between the trimmed V and J ends, which lost 0 bases and 2 bases, there was a span of 7 bases. From germline, CDR1 is SGHRS and CDR2 YFSETQ. In nucleotides, the CDR3 is TGCGCCAGCAGCTTGGGTTCCTTCACAGATACGCAGTATTTT. Its translation is CASSLGSFTDTQYF. Full variable domain (rest looked up from reference TRBV5-1 and TRBJ2-3): KAGVTQTPRYLIKTRGQQVTLSCSPISGHRSVSWYQQTPGQGLQFLFEYFSETQRNKGNFPGRFSGRQFSNSRSEMNVSTLELGDSALYLCASSLGSFTDTQYFGPGTRLTVL.

V and J are TRBV2 and TRBJ1-3, with D uncertain. This CDR3 region has 15 residues. V lost 4 bases and J lost 4, with 14 bases in between. Germline CDR1 SNHLY, CDR2 FYNNEI. The CDR3 here is CASSVEGPVGNTIYF. DNA for the CDR3: TGTGCCAGCAGTGTGGAGGGTCCAGTCGGAAACACCATATATTTT.

This clone appeared a single time. V and J are TRBV2 and TRBJ2-1; TRBD2 matches 10 bases. Germline values: CDR1 SNHLY, CDR2 FYNNEI. The V segment lost 5 bases and the J segment 5 bases; nucleotides outside the gene matches: 6. The CDR3 sequence is 15 residues long. The CDR3 reads CASSPGLAENNEQFF. CDR3 DNA: TGTGCCAGCAGTCCTGGACTAGCGGAAAACAATGAGCAGTTCTTC.

This clone turned up a few times. V and J are TRBV28 and TRBJ1-5; D gene uncertain. This CDR3 comprises 13 residues. Trimming shortened V by 3 bases and J by 4 bases, and 7 bases separated the two germline ends. Germline loops: CDR1 MDHEN, CDR2 SYDVKM. The CDR3 loop is CASSFGVNQPQHF. Here the CDR3 DNA reads TGTGCCAGCAGTTTCGGGGTAAATCAGCCCCAGCATTTT.

The CDR3 DNA is TGTGCCAGTAGATTTAGCGGGAGCGCAACCTACGAGCAGTACTTC. Translating it yields CASRFSGSATYEQYF. The V gene is TRBV19, the J gene TRBJ2-7, with 9 bases matching TRBD2. Germline trimming cut 6 bases from V and 2 bases from J; bases unmatched to any gene: 8. CDR3 size: 15 residues. Germline CDR1 is LNHDA and CDR2 is SQIVND (reference sequence). Full variable domain (remainder filled in from reference TRBV19 and TRBJ2-7): DGGITQSPKYLFRKEGQNVTLSCEQNLNHDAMYWYRQDPGQGLRLIYYSQIVNDFQKGDIAEGYSVSREKKESFPLTVTSAQKNPTAFYLCASRFSGSATYEQYFGPGTRLTVT.

This clone was seen a single time. V gene TRBV27 combines with J gene TRBJ2-3; 9 nucleotides line up with TRBD2. Germline V gene sequence: CDR1 MNHEY, CDR2 SMNVEV (reference sequence). The ends lost 1 base at V and 1 base at J; junction bases unmatched: 6. This CDR3 comprises 17 residues. CDR3 nucleotides: TGTGCCAGCAGTTTATTGGGACTAGCCCGGGGCACAGATACGCAGTATTTT. Its translation: CASSLLGLARGTDTQYF.

The V gene is TRBV6-5, the J gene TRBJ2-7; TRBD2 matches at 12 bases. The trim removed 2 bases at V and 3 bases at J, leaving 2 bases unmatched. CDR1 and CDR2 (germline): MNHEY, SVGAGI. The length of the CDR3 is 15 residues. The CDR3 is CASSYATSGGYEQYF. The CDR3 DNA sequence: TGTGCCAGCAGTTACGCGACTAGCGGGGGCTACGAGCAGTACTTC.

The chain couples TRBV6-4 to TRBJ1-2, with 10 positions matching TRBD1. CDR3 length: 18 amino acids. The V gene end was trimmed by 3 bases and the J gene end by 4 bases; junction bases not matched to a gene: 14. CDR1 is MRHNA, CDR2 SNTAGT, per germline. The DNA for the CDR3 is TGTGCCAGCAGTGAGGATGTAGGGGCGACAGGGGGCTTCTATGGCTACACCTTC. It yields the protein CASSEDVGATGGFYGYTF.

This chain connects TRBV5-1 to TRBJ2-1, with 9 bases matching TRBD1. The CDR3 runs 15 residues. Germline assignment: CDR1 SGHRS and CDR2 YFSETQ. J was trimmed by 7 bases and V by 2 bases; bases with no gene match: 7. CDR3 nucleotide sequence: TGCGCCAGCAGCTTACAGGGGGCCCTGGGGAATGAGCAGTTCTTC. This codes for CASSLQGALGNEQFF.

The V call is TRBV30, the J call TRBJ1-2, with 9 bases that match TRBD1. V lost 3 bases to trimming and J lost 7 bases; unmatched junction nucleotides: 3. The length of the CDR3 is 12 residues. Looked up from germline, CDR1 is GTSNPN and CDR2 is SVGIG (reference sequence). Here the CDR3 reads CAWRTGGSGYTF. The CDR3 DNA reads as TGTGCCTGGAGGACAGGGGGAAGTGGCTACACCTTC.

This clone was found a few times. The chain has TRBV9 and TRBJ2-1, with 12 bases lining up with TRBD2. The CDR3 is made up of 16 amino acids. Germline CDR1 and CDR2: SGDLS and YYNGEE. The V and J ends lost 0 bases and 10 bases, in that order; junction bases with no gene match: 8. The CDR3, as DNA: TGTGCCAGCAGCGTAGTGCCTAGCGGGAGGGCCGGGGAGCAGTTCTTC. Translation gives CASSVVPSGRAGEQFF.

The chain employs TRBV10-3 and TRBJ2-2; D possibly corresponds to TRBD1 (6 bases). This CDR3 has 13 residues. Germline CDR1 is ENHRY and CDR2 is SYGVKD. Trimming shortened V by 4 bases and J by 6 bases, and 9 bases separated the two germline ends. In DNA, the CDR3 is TGTGCCATCAGTGGAGGACAGCCCGGGGAGCTGTTTTTT. Translating gives CAISGGQPGELFF.